A selection of T cell receptor beta chains follows, all from one sample in a study of blood T cell repertoires in COVID-19. Clones were sequenced by immunoSEQ multiplex PCR, and TCRdb holds only the in-frame ones, with some missing. Of over 120,000 clones in the sample, approximately 86% were seen once. Sequencing used peripheral blood. The source is a woman aged 50 to 60 with acute or convalescent COVID-19. CDR3s include the opening cysteine and the closing phenylalanine or tryptophan. Fields, in order: CDR3 protein, D gene, V gene. A D gene is named only where the DNA matches it firmly.

CASSDRGRGNEKLFF | TRBD1 | TRBV6-4
CASSDQGSGNTIYF | NA | TRBV6-1
CASSQFGGTKEAFF | NA | TRBV5-4
CASDSGGALVTGELFF | TRBD2 | TRBV10-2
CASSALGTGYVDTQYF | TRBD1 | TRBV7-6
CASSPGGSGTEAFF | TRBD1 | TRBV7-9
CAWSVGTGGLGAFF | TRBD1 | TRBV30
CASSIPGVENEKLFF | NA | TRBV5-6
CASSDSPTDTQYF | NA | TRBV10-1
CASSPTGQSWNEQFF | NA | TRBV27
CATTATGLAGAMGYEQYF | TRBD2 | TRBV15
CASSLLGQGSDTQYF | TRBD1 | TRBV5-1
CASSLRGRVEAGELFF | TRBD2 | TRBV11-2
CASRQGTGALQETQYF | TRBD1 | TRBV28
CASSLGLADYQETQYF | TRBD2 | TRBV5-1
CASSETTAGGDEKLFF | TRBD1 | TRBV10-1
CSADRWGEAFF | NA | TRBV20-1
CASRFPSGGTDTQYF | TRBD2 | TRBV19
CATSDSPNTGELFF | NA | TRBV24-1
CASSLGAGMNTEAFF | NA | TRBV7-9
CASSMAGAGYEQYF | TRBD2 | TRBV19
CASSLWTPDTEAFF | NA | TRBV7-9
CSASTGNNQPQHF | NA | TRBV20-1
CASSRTSGGFISSYNEQFF | TRBD2 | TRBV3-1/TRBV3-2
CASSPPGGRGSIDTQYF | NA | TRBV18
CASNPTGGGTEAFF | TRBD1 | TRBV27
CASSYRPGGYEKLFF | NA | TRBV9
CASSPQGADTEAFF | TRBD1 | TRBV18
CASSQVTGGTEAFF | TRBD1 | TRBV3-1/TRBV3-2
CASSKQRQVTDTQYF | NA | TRBV19
CASTDGKTGGPDTQYF | TRBD1 | TRBV28